Listed here are 20 T cell receptor beta chains from one sample, sequenced in a study of T cells in Graves' hyperthyroidism and ophthalmopathy. Amplification of TCR beta CDR3 regions used RNA as the template. The primer set for the first-round RT-PCR of the TCR CDR3 was HTBI. From the multiplex PCR reads, TCRdb called clonotypes with MiXCR, one entry per CDR3 protein. This sample carries 340,000 or so distinct CDR3 sequences, roughly 21% of them seen once, and the ten largest clones take less than 65%. The specimen was blood. All receptors come from a woman in her forties or fifties with Graves' hyperthyroidism.

This clonotype was detected a few times. The chain couples TRBV2 to TRBJ2-1; D remains unclear. The CDR3 covers 16 residues. V gave up 1 base and J gave up 0 bases, with 10 bases separating them. Germline V lookup: CDR1 SNHLY, CDR2 FYNNEI. Here the CDR3 DNA reads TGTGCCAGCAGTGAAGGAACGGAGAGCTCCTACAATGAGCAGTTCTTC. Translated: CASSEGTESSYNEQFF. The whole variable domain, remainder taken from reference TRBV2 and TRBJ2-1, is EPEVTQTPSHQVTQMGQEVILRCVPISNHLYFYWYRQILGQKVEFLVSFYNNEISEKSEIFDDQFSVERPDGSNFTLKIRSTKLEDSAMYFCASSEGTESSYNEQFFGPGTRLTVL.

This clonotype has at least ten counts. The chain has TRBV7-6 and TRBJ2-1; tentatively, D is TRBD2 (6 bases). Per the germline V gene, CDR1 is SGHVS and CDR2 is FNYEAQ. The CDR3 has 18 amino acids. The V and J ends lost 4 bases and 7 bases respectively, with 26 bases between them. The CDR3 DNA reads TGTGCCAGCAGCTCCCCTCCTGCGGGGCGGGGAAGACTTAATGAGCAGTTCTTC. It translates to CASSSPPAGRGRLNEQFF.

This clonotype was found many times. This sequence joins TRBV29-1 and TRBJ2-3; 7 bases fit TRBD1. The germline gives CDR1 SQVTM, CDR2 ANQGSEA. Unmatched junction bases numbered 6, after V lost 6 bases and J lost 9 bases. CDR3 length: 11 amino acids. The chain's CDR3 is CSVVDRLTQYF. CDR3 bases: TGCAGCGTGGTGGACAGGCTGACGCAGTATTTT.

This clonotype was picked up one time. This chain joins TRBV5-6 and TRBJ2-3, with a tentative D call TRBD1 (7 bases). The germline V gene encodes CDR1 SGHDT and CDR2 YYEEEE. This CDR3 spans 17 amino acids. V was pared by 4 bases and J by 0 bases, with 18 bases between. Written as DNA, the CDR3 is TGTGCCAGCAGCCGGGAGCTTGGGGGACAGAGCACAGATACGCAGTATTTT. This translates into CASSRELGGQSTDTQYF.

The chain has TRBV20-1 and TRBJ2-3, with D perhaps TRBD1 (6 bases). Germline CDR1 and CDR2: DFQATT and SNEGSKA (reference sequence). The CDR3 extends over 14 amino acids. Trimming cost V 3 bases and J 2 bases, with 12 bases left between them. As DNA, the CDR3 is TGCAGTGCTAGGAGGGGGAAGGCCACAGATACGCAGTATTTT. Amino acid sequence: CSARRGKATDTQYF.

This clonotype was detected ten times or more. This rearrangement joins TRBV11-1 to TRBJ2-1, with TRBD2 matching over 10 bases. The J segment lost 3 bases and the V segment lost 4 bases, leaving 3 bases of the junction unmatched. CDR1 is SGHAT, CDR2 FQDESV, per germline (reference sequence). CDR3 length: 15 residues. Here the CDR3 DNA reads TGTGCCAGCAGCTCAAGCGGGAGGGTCTACAATGAGCAGTTCTTC. Translating it yields CASSSSGRVYNEQFF.

This clonotype came up a few times. This chain joins TRBV29-1 and TRBJ2-6; no firm D call. V gave up 3 bases and J gave up 0 bases, with 3 bases separating them. Germline V gene data show CDR1 as SQVTM and CDR2 as ANQGSEA. This CDR3 region has 13 residues. CDR3: CSVDISGANVLTF. For the CDR3, the DNA is TGCAGCGTTGATATCTCTGGGGCCAACGTCCTGACTTTC.

Note on this clonotype: A much larger clone sits a single nucleotide away, making a read error possible. This chain connects TRBV6-2 or TRBV6-3 to TRBJ2-7; 9 nucleotides line up with TRBD1. Germline V gene sequence: CDR1 MNHEY, CDR2 SVGEGT. V dropped 1 base and J dropped 6; count of bases not matched to a gene: 7. CDR3 length equals 15 residues. The CDR3 here is CASSYFGTGPTEQYF. The CDR3 nucleotides are TGTGCCAGCAGTTACTTCGGGACAGGGCCCACCGAGCAGTACTTC.

This clonotype was detected ten times or more. The chain recombines TRBV3-1 with TRBJ1-2; unclear D gene. Germline values: CDR1 LGHDT, CDR2 YNNKEL (reference sequence). Deletions cut 0 bases from V and 8 bases from J, with 13 bases between. The CDR3 loop spans 14 amino acids. CDR3 in DNA: TGTGCCAGCAGCCAAGATGGTGGGCGCGAAGGCTACACCTTC. It specifies CASSQDGGREGYTF.

This clonotype appeared many times. This rearrangement joins TRBV3-1 to TRBJ2-5, with a tentative D call TRBD1 (5 bases). Germline V gene sequence: CDR1 LGHDT, CDR2 YNNKEL (reference sequence). The CDR3 totals 15 residues. V was pared by 2 bases and J by 4 bases, with 14 bases between. In nucleotides, the CDR3 is TGTGCCAGCAGCCAAAATCCCGACAGAGGAGAGACCCAGTACTTC. It encodes CASSQNPDRGETQYF.

This clonotype was observed many times. V usage is TRBV2 and J usage is TRBJ2-3; 8 bases line up with TRBD2. Germline CDR1 and CDR2: SNHLY and FYNNEI. V gave up 0 bases and J gave up 1 base; unmatched junction bases: 0. This CDR3 comprises 15 residues. Written as DNA, the CDR3 is TGTGCCAGCAGTGAAGCGACTAGCGGCACAGATACGCAGTATTTT. This sequence encodes CASSEATSGTDTQYF.

This clonotype was found many times. This chain connects TRBV2 to TRBJ2-3, with D tentatively TRBD2 (6 bases). Trimming shortened V by 4 bases and J by 1 base, and 12 bases separated the two germline ends. The CDR3 sequence is 15 residues long. Germline CDR1 and CDR2: SNHLY and FYNNEI. CDR3 DNA sequence: TGTGCCAGCAGTGTAACGGGGGTCGGCACAGATACGCAGTATTTT. Residues: CASSVTGVGTDTQYF.

This clonotype has only a few counts. The chain uses TRBV20-1 and TRBJ1-2; D remains ambiguous. V lost 3 bases and J 3 bases, leaving 8 bases between the germline ends. The CDR3 spans 12 residues. Germline assignment: CDR1 DFQATT and CDR2 SNEGSKA (reference sequence). CDR3 in amino acids: CSARPGYYGYTF. The CDR3 DNA reads TGCAGTGCTAGGCCGGGATACTATGGCTACACCTTC.

The chain links TRBV2 to TRBJ1-1; D might be TRBD1 (6 bases). V gave up 6 bases and J gave up 0 bases, with 14 bases separating them. The CDR3 length is 15 residues. Germline values: CDR1 SNHLY, CDR2 FYNNEI. CDR3 DNA sequence: TGTGCCAGCAGCGCCGTACCAGGGGTGAACACTGAAGCTTTCTTT. Translation: CASSAVPGVNTEAFF.

This clonotype was picked up many times. The rearrangement joins TRBV30 to TRBJ2-7; D gene uncertain. Trimming removed 3 bases from V and 2 bases from J, with 17 bases in between. This CDR3 region has 15 residues. Germline lookup yields CDR1 GTSNPN and CDR2 SVGIG (reference sequence). The CDR3 loop is CAWSKRAPSPYEQYF. CDR3 nucleotides: TGTGCCTGGAGCAAGAGAGCGCCTAGTCCCTACGAGCAGTACTTC.

This clonotype has a count of ten or more. The chain uses TRBV11-2 and TRBJ1-6; no firm D call. The CDR3 loop spans 14 amino acids. CDR1 is SGHAT and CDR2 is FQNNGV in the germline V gene. Deletions cut 5 bases from V and 8 bases from J, with 13 bases between. CDR3 amino acids: CASSQTHLDSPLHF. The CDR3 coding sequence is TGTGCCAGCAGCCAGACACACTTAGATTCACCCCTCCACTTT. The full variable domain, completed using reference TRBV11-2 and TRBJ1-6, is EAGVAQSPRYKIIEKRQSVAFWCNPISGHATLYWYQQILGQGPKLLIQFQNNGVVDDSQLPKDRFSAERLKGVDSTLKIQPAKLEDSAVYLCASSQTHLDSPLHFGNGTRLTVT.

This clonotype showed up just a few times. In nucleotides, the CDR3 is TGTGCCAGCAGTGAACCCTCGAGCGGGGTGGGTACCGGGGAGCTGTTTTTT. It codes for CASSEPSSGVGTGELFF. V usage is TRBV25-1 and J usage is TRBJ2-2, with 7 bases matching TRBD2. Germline V CDR1 and CDR2: MGHDK, SYGVNS. The V gene end was trimmed by 2 bases and the J gene end by 5 bases; junction bases not matched to a gene: 11. There are 17 residues in the CDR3.

This clonotype was counted many times. The J gene is TRBJ2-3, the V gene TRBV27; a weak D match, TRBD2 (5 bases). Deletions cut 6 bases from V and 3 bases from J, with 10 bases between. The germline gives CDR1 MNHEY, CDR2 SMNVEV (reference sequence). This CDR3 is 13 amino acids long. The CDR3: CASRRVSTDTQYF. Here the CDR3 DNA reads TGTGCCAGCAGGCGGGTTTCGACAGATACGCAGTATTTT.

This clonotype was observed a few times. The J gene is TRBJ2-1, the V gene TRBV6-2 or TRBV6-3; TRBD1 or TRBD2 may be the D gene (5 bases each). Deletions cut 6 bases from V and 10 bases from J, with 13 bases between. The CDR3 is made up of 12 amino acids. Germline V gives CDR1 MNHEY, CDR2 SVGEGT. The CDR3 DNA follows: TGTGCCAGCAGCCCGGGACGTCAAGAGCAGTTCTTC. This gives the protein CASSPGRQEQFF.

The J gene is TRBJ1-5, the V gene TRBV9, with no clear D. The V end was cut by 0 bases, the J end by 4 bases, with 11 bases between. Germline V gene data show CDR1 as SGDLS and CDR2 as YYNGEE. CDR3 length: 15 residues. DNA for the CDR3: TGTGCCAGCAGCGTAGGGCAGGATCTGAATCAGCCCCAGCATTTT. Its protein product is CASSVGQDLNQPQHF.